This TCR beta chain appears in the sequencing data of a study of early T cells in non-severe SARS-CoV-2 infection (dated by TCRdb to about 2021). Broadly, across the study: TCR sequencing used bulk RNA from unsorted whole blood, so alpha and beta chains could not be paired. General findings and caveats noted by the study authors: VDJdb matching was skewed toward anti-spike CD8 responses and likely underestimated virus-specific expansions by missing private and CD4 specificities.

The library was generated by 5' RACE. Sequencing instrument: NextSeq 500. To correct for sequencing error and PCR bias, the TCR library protocol tagged individual cDNA molecules with unique molecular identifiers. TCR alpha and beta chains were both sequenced, and the abundances of alpha and beta sequences in each sample were closely correlated with each other. The authors processed their data as follows. Decombinator V4 was used to perform V gene, J gene and CDR3 annotation of TCR sequences. Expanded TCRs were defined as changing significantly between any two time points under a Poisson model with p below 0.0001. TCR abundances were normalised to the total number of TCRs sequenced in each sample and reported as counts per million. TRAV1-2 paired with TRAJ12, TRAJ20 or TRAJ33 defined MAIT TCRs, while TRAV10 paired with TRAJ18 defined iNKT TCRs. VDJdb, accessed 1 November 2021, was searched for CMV, EBV and SARS-CoV-2 annotated TCRs, excluding TCRs annotated for multiple antigens. The public reads were reanalyzed by TCRdb: fastp trimming at Q25, MiXCR alignment, in-frame beta chains only. Under each unique CDR3 protein, matching rows form one entry showing the most common genes and DNA. The V and J calls, along with clone size, are taken from TCRdb and not from the paper's own processing. This sample is represented by approximately 75,000 distinct CDR3 sequences; roughly 4.6% of them were singletons. Clones ranked in the top ten supply 3.6% of the sample.

Including the terminal cysteine and phenylalanine, the CDR3 comprises 16 residues. Just CDR3 DNA is preserved here, 48 bases in frame from base 1. Per the germline V gene, SGHVS is the CDR1 and FQNEAQ is the CDR2. The germline V end is reduced by 4 bases and the J end by 3 bases; junction bases left unmatched: 8. A case-control design nested within a healthcare worker cohort in London, UK, was used, with weekly nasopharyngeal swab PCR tests and blood sampling performed. Between 23 and 31 March 2020, the week of the UK lockdown, healthcare workers were enrolled and then followed up weekly for as long as 16 weeks. In its sample, this clonotype was seen a few times. Its antigen specificity is not known. Base qualities are not recorded, but no much larger clone differs from it by a single base.

Sequenced material: whole blood, taken at baseline. The clonotype was recovered from an adult who was a healthcare worker with PCR-confirmed SARS-CoV-2 infection or an uninfected control (not recorded which). The donor label of this sample is uncertain. The sequence is built from TRBV7-8 and TRBJ2-3, and 9 junction bases match TRBD1. The sequence in DNA is TGTGCCAGCAGCTCAAGAACAGGGGGCTTAACAGATACGCAGTATTTT. Translated, it reads CASSSRTGGLTDTQYF.